This note documents a single T cell receptor (beta chain) sequence. The CDR3 runs 12 residues. V lost 7 bases and J lost 4; bases outside the gene matches: 3. The germline gives CDR1 LNHDA, CDR2 SQIVND (reference sequence). The sample is drawn from a study of control samples from healthy donors and cancer patients. Profiling relied on immunoSEQ multiplex PCR, and the TCRdb table lists in-frame clones only, not all of them. The data show fewer than 120,000 clones, with roughly 90% seen just once and roughly 3.5% held by the top ten. The source of this sequence is a woman aged 60-75 years with lung cancer. The chain is built from TRBV19 and TRBJ2-5; 7 bases match TRBD1. The sequencing input was PBMCs. CDR3 protein: CASTNRGETQYF. DNA of the CDR3: TGTGCCAGTACCAACAGGGGAGAGACCCAGTACTTC.